Listed below are T cell receptor beta chains from one sample, sequenced in a study of T-cell reconstitution after alpha-beta-depleted transplantation in children. In TCRdb, the PCR reads were re-called with MiXCR into one record per CDR3 protein. The sample yields around 480,000 distinct CDR3 sequences, about 33% seen once. The specimen comprised PBMCs from the stem cell graft donor, sampled from the stem cell graft. The receptor source for this set is a human donor who donated a stem cell graft to a child with aplastic anemia. The CDR3 runs from the conserved cysteine through the conserved F or W. The D gene is left open where the match is weak. Some rows have no size entry. The others give once, few or many, or a class for an expanded clone.

j_gene: TRBJ2-5; len: 13; abundance: -; v_gene: TRBV29-1; d_gene: TRBD2; CDR3aa: CSVGRLAGETQYF; CDR3nt: TGCAGCGTTGGAAGACTAGCGGGAGAGACCCAGTACTTC
j_gene: TRBJ1-1; len: 14; abundance: -; v_gene: TRBV15; d_gene: -; CDR3aa: CATSTTEPNTEAFF; CDR3nt: TGTGCCACCAGTACGACGGAGCCGAACACTGAAGCTTTCTTT
j_gene: TRBJ1-1; len: 13; abundance: few; v_gene: TRBV29-1; d_gene: -; CDR3aa: CSVDRAVPTEAFF; CDR3nt: TGCAGCGTTGATCGCGCAGTTCCCACTGAAGCTTTCTTT
j_gene: TRBJ2-1; len: 12; abundance: few; v_gene: TRBV30; d_gene: -; CDR3aa: CAWSFAPNEQFF; CDR3nt: TGTGCCTGGAGTTTTGCGCCAAATGAGCAGTTCTTC
j_gene: TRBJ2-3; len: 17; abundance: -; v_gene: TRBV20-1; d_gene: TRBD2; CDR3aa: CSASILREAPDTDTQYF; CDR3nt: TGCAGTGCTAGTATCTTGCGGGAGGCACCGGACACAGATACGCAGTATTTT
j_gene: TRBJ2-1; len: 16; abundance: few; v_gene: TRBV29-1; d_gene: TRBD2; CDR3aa: CSVLTRGRAKVDEQFF; CDR3nt: TGCAGCGTTCTTACCCGCGGGAGGGCCAAGGTCGATGAGCAGTTCTTC
j_gene: TRBJ2-1; len: 16; abundance: few; v_gene: TRBV4-3; d_gene: TRBD2; CDR3aa: CASSQATSGRYNEQFF; CDR3nt: TGCGCCAGCAGCCAAGCAACTAGCGGGAGGTACAATGAGCAGTTCTTC
j_gene: TRBJ1-5; len: 16; abundance: -; v_gene: TRBV7-8; d_gene: -; CDR3aa: CASSLVRGIRNQPQHF; CDR3nt: TGTGCCAGCAGCTTAGTGCGGGGTATTCGCAATCAGCCCCAGCATTTT
j_gene: TRBJ1-1; len: 14; abundance: few; v_gene: TRBV18; d_gene: -; CDR3aa: CASSPNQKNTEAFF; CDR3nt: TGTGCCAGCTCACCGAATCAGAAGAACACTGAAGCTTTCTTT
j_gene: TRBJ2-7; len: 14; abundance: -; v_gene: TRBV5-6; d_gene: TRBD1; CDR3aa: CASSSGTANYEQYF; CDR3nt: TGTGCCAGCAGCTCCGGGACAGCAAATTACGAGCAGTACTTC
j_gene: TRBJ1-6; len: 11; abundance: few; v_gene: TRBV20-1; d_gene: -; CDR3aa: CSARDVPGLHF; CDR3nt: TGCAGTGCTAGAGACGTCCCGGGGCTCCACTTT
j_gene: TRBJ1-2; len: 14; abundance: -; v_gene: TRBV20-1; d_gene: TRBD1; CDR3aa: CSARDPRTGVPFGF; CDR3nt: TGCAGTGCTAGAGATCCGCGGACAGGGGTGCCCTTCGGCTTC
j_gene: TRBJ2-2; len: 14; abundance: -; v_gene: TRBV6-1; d_gene: TRBD1; CDR3aa: CASRSQGYGGELFF; CDR3nt: TGTGCCAGCAGATCACAGGGGTACGGCGGGGAGCTGTTTTTT
j_gene: TRBJ2-1; len: 15; abundance: -; v_gene: TRBV20-1; d_gene: TRBD1; CDR3aa: CSAPRTGSSYNEQFF; CDR3nt: TGCAGTGCTCCTCGGACAGGTAGCTCCTACAATGAGCAGTTCTTC
j_gene: TRBJ1-1; len: 14; abundance: -; v_gene: TRBV9; d_gene: -; CDR3aa: CASSVADRDTEAFF; CDR3nt: TGTGCCAGCAGCGTAGCAGACCGGGACACTGAAGCTTTCTTT
j_gene: TRBJ2-1; len: 16; abundance: -; v_gene: TRBV6-2/TRBV6-3; d_gene: TRBD2; CDR3aa: CASSYWGRAGFNEQFF; CDR3nt: TGTGCCAGCAGTTACTGGGGGAGGGCAGGATTCAATGAGCAGTTCTTC
j_gene: TRBJ1-1; len: 15; abundance: many; v_gene: TRBV6-5; d_gene: -; CDR3aa: CASSSPKGLNTEAFF; CDR3nt: TGTGCCAGCAGTTCCCCTAAAGGACTGAACACTGAAGCTTTCTTT
j_gene: TRBJ2-7; len: 12; abundance: -; v_gene: TRBV6-1; d_gene: -; CDR3aa: CASSLATTEQYF; CDR3nt: TGTGCCAGCAGCCTGGCTACCACCGAGCAGTACTTC
j_gene: TRBJ1-2; len: 14; abundance: few; v_gene: TRBV6-5; d_gene: -; CDR3aa: CASSYYHDRGGYTF; CDR3nt: TGTGCCAGCAGTTACTATCACGATCGAGGGGGCTACACCTTC
j_gene: TRBJ2-3; len: 15; abundance: few; v_gene: TRBV7-3; d_gene: -; CDR3aa: CASSLRGQNTDTQYF; CDR3nt: TGTGCCAGCAGCTTAAGAGGTCAAAACACAGATACGCAGTATTTT
j_gene: TRBJ1-1; len: 15; abundance: few; v_gene: TRBV12-3/TRBV12-4; d_gene: -; CDR3aa: CASRDTGYGDTEAFF; CDR3nt: TGTGCCAGCAGGGACACAGGGTATGGGGACACTGAAGCTTTCTTT
j_gene: TRBJ2-1; len: 13; abundance: few; v_gene: TRBV19; d_gene: -; CDR3aa: CASSSKLVGEQFF; CDR3nt: TGTGCCAGTAGTTCGAAACTAGTGGGTGAGCAGTTCTTC
j_gene: TRBJ2-1; len: 17; abundance: many; v_gene: TRBV5-1; d_gene: TRBD2; CDR3aa: CASSWGKAGTSYNEQFF; CDR3nt: TGCGCCAGCAGCTGGGGGAAAGCGGGGACCTCCTACAATGAGCAGTTCTTC
j_gene: TRBJ1-1; len: 15; abundance: -; v_gene: TRBV4-3; d_gene: -; CDR3aa: CASSQTQRGDTEAFF; CDR3nt: TGCGCCAGCAGCCAGACTCAAAGGGGGGACACTGAAGCTTTCTTT
j_gene: TRBJ1-1; len: 14; abundance: -; v_gene: TRBV10-3; d_gene: -; CDR3aa: CAISELPGTTEAFF; CDR3nt: TGTGCCATCAGTGAGTTGCCGGGCACCACTGAAGCTTTCTTT
j_gene: TRBJ2-2; len: 14; abundance: -; v_gene: TRBV7-2; d_gene: -; CDR3aa: CASSLMVGAGELFF; CDR3nt: TGTGCCAGCAGCTTAATGGTCGGGGCCGGGGAGCTGTTTTTT
j_gene: TRBJ2-3; len: 18; abundance: -; v_gene: TRBV30; d_gene: -; CDR3aa: CAWSILVISSRPGDTQYF; CDR3nt: TGTGCCTGGAGTATTTTAGTGATCTCATCTCGTCCTGGTGATACGCAGTATTTT
j_gene: TRBJ1-4; len: 16; abundance: -; v_gene: TRBV18; d_gene: -; CDR3aa: CASSPNPRGPNEKLFF; CDR3nt: TGTGCCAGCTCACCGAATCCACGAGGACCGAATGAAAAACTGTTTTTT
j_gene: TRBJ1-1; len: 12; abundance: many; v_gene: TRBV7-8; d_gene: -; CDR3aa: CASSLRSTEAFF; CDR3nt: TGTGCCAGCAGCTTACGGAGCACTGAAGCTTTCTTT
j_gene: TRBJ1-1; len: 15; abundance: -; v_gene: TRBV6-2/TRBV6-3; d_gene: -; CDR3aa: CASSYYSAKNTEAFF; CDR3nt: TGTGCCAGCAGTTACTATTCGGCTAAGAACACTGAAGCTTTCTTT
j_gene: TRBJ2-1; len: 17; abundance: few; v_gene: TRBV3-1; d_gene: TRBD2; CDR3aa: CASSRYVAGGSYNEQFF; CDR3nt: TGTGCCAGCAGCCGGTATGTTGCGGGAGGTTCCTACAATGAGCAGTTCTTC
j_gene: TRBJ1-1; len: 12; abundance: few; v_gene: TRBV12-3/TRBV12-4; d_gene: -; CDR3aa: CASSAGVTEAFF; CDR3nt: TGTGCCAGCAGTGCAGGGGTCACTGAAGCTTTCTTT
j_gene: TRBJ2-7; len: 15; abundance: -; v_gene: TRBV28; d_gene: -; CDR3aa: CASRGAGLTSYEQYF; CDR3nt: TGTGCCAGCAGAGGGGCGGGATTAACATCCTACGAGCAGTACTTC
j_gene: TRBJ1-6; len: 12; abundance: -; v_gene: TRBV19; d_gene: -; CDR3aa: CASTRGRGPLHF; CDR3nt: TGTGCCAGTACCCGAGGGAGAGGCCCCCTCCACTTT
j_gene: TRBJ1-6; len: 14; abundance: once; v_gene: TRBV14; d_gene: -; CDR3aa: CASSQQLDVGPLHF; CDR3nt: TGTGCCAGCAGCCAACAGCTAGATGTGGGTCCCCTCCACTTT
j_gene: TRBJ1-1; len: 13; abundance: -; v_gene: TRBV9; d_gene: -; CDR3aa: CASSPRLYTEAFF; CDR3nt: TGTGCCAGCAGCCCGAGACTTTACACTGAAGCTTTCTTT
j_gene: TRBJ1-2; len: 13; abundance: once; v_gene: TRBV29-1; d_gene: -; CDR3aa: CSVEDQRDYGYTF; CDR3nt: TGCAGCGTTGAAGATCAACGGGATTATGGCTACACCTTC
j_gene: TRBJ1-1; len: 14; abundance: -; v_gene: TRBV29-1; d_gene: -; CDR3aa: CSVLRGRMNTEAFF; CDR3nt: TGCAGCGTTCTTCGGGGCAGAATGAACACTGAAGCTTTCTTT
j_gene: TRBJ1-2; len: 13; abundance: few; v_gene: TRBV6-1; d_gene: -; CDR3aa: CASQINPNYGYTF; CDR3nt: TGTGCCAGCCAGATAAACCCTAACTATGGCTACACCTTC
j_gene: TRBJ2-1; len: 14; abundance: many; v_gene: TRBV29-1; d_gene: -; CDR3aa: CSAGQGSLAGEQFF; CDR3nt: TGCAGCGCAGGACAGGGATCACTAGCGGGTGAGCAGTTCTTC
j_gene: TRBJ1-5; len: 13; abundance: -; v_gene: TRBV19; d_gene: TRBD1; CDR3aa: CATLTGPNQPQHF; CDR3nt: TGTGCCACCCTGACAGGGCCCAATCAGCCCCAGCATTTT
j_gene: TRBJ2-1; len: 16; abundance: -; v_gene: TRBV4-3; d_gene: -; CDR3aa: CASSQRKAVAYNEQFF; CDR3nt: TGCGCCAGCAGCCAACGTAAAGCGGTCGCCTACAATGAGCAGTTCTTC
j_gene: TRBJ2-2; len: 16; abundance: -; v_gene: TRBV7-8; d_gene: -; CDR3aa: CASSLDHRADTGELFF; CDR3nt: TGTGCCAGCAGCTTAGACCACAGGGCGGACACCGGGGAGCTGTTTTTT
j_gene: TRBJ1-5; len: 17; abundance: -; v_gene: TRBV20-1; d_gene: TRBD1; CDR3aa: CSARGGLDRAINQPQHF; CDR3nt: TGCAGTGCTAGAGGGGGACTAGACAGGGCAATAAATCAGCCCCAGCATTTT
j_gene: TRBJ2-1; len: 15; abundance: -; v_gene: TRBV6-5; d_gene: -; CDR3aa: CASSYKASRYNEQFF; CDR3nt: TGTGCCAGCAGTTACAAGGCGTCCCGGTACAATGAGCAGTTCTTC
j_gene: TRBJ1-1; len: 13; abundance: -; v_gene: TRBV7-9; d_gene: -; CDR3aa: CASSSPDRPEAFF; CDR3nt: TGTGCCAGCAGCTCCCCCGACAGACCTGAAGCTTTCTTT
j_gene: TRBJ2-1; len: 15; abundance: -; v_gene: TRBV5-1; d_gene: -; CDR3aa: CASSLDYRESNEQFF; CDR3nt: TGCGCCAGCAGCTTGGACTACCGCGAGTCCAATGAGCAGTTCTTC
j_gene: TRBJ1-4; len: 17; abundance: -; v_gene: TRBV7-8; d_gene: -; CDR3aa: CASSSPKGGPTNEKLFF; CDR3nt: TGTGCCAGCAGCTCACCGAAGGGGGGGCCAACTAATGAAAAACTGTTTTTT
j_gene: TRBJ1-1; len: 14; abundance: -; v_gene: TRBV4-2; d_gene: -; CDR3aa: CASSNPVMNTEAFF; CDR3nt: TGTGCCAGCAGCAACCCCGTCATGAACACTGAAGCTTTCTTT
j_gene: TRBJ2-7; len: 15; abundance: few; v_gene: TRBV10-3; d_gene: TRBD2; CDR3aa: CAISDPGLAGGEQYF; CDR3nt: TGTGCCATCAGTGACCCCGGACTAGCGGGCGGCGAGCAGTACTTC
j_gene: TRBJ2-5; len: 18; abundance: -; v_gene: TRBV12-3/TRBV12-4; d_gene: TRBD2; CDR3aa: CASSIRGLAGGYQETQYF; CDR3nt: TGTGCCAGCAGCATAAGGGGACTAGCGGGAGGCTACCAAGAGACCCAGTACTTC
j_gene: TRBJ2-1; len: 11; abundance: few; v_gene: TRBV29-1; d_gene: -; CDR3aa: CSGTGGHEQFF; CDR3nt: TGCAGCGGGACGGGGGGCCATGAGCAGTTCTTC
j_gene: TRBJ2-1; len: 14; abundance: -; v_gene: TRBV7-8; d_gene: -; CDR3aa: CASSLAVTVHEQFF; CDR3nt: TGTGCCAGCAGCTTAGCGGTTACAGTCCATGAGCAGTTCTTC
j_gene: TRBJ2-1; len: 15; abundance: -; v_gene: TRBV4-1; d_gene: -; CDR3aa: CASSQDATGYNEQFF; CDR3nt: TGCGCCAGCAGCCAGGACGCGACTGGGTACAATGAGCAGTTCTTC
j_gene: TRBJ1-5; len: 15; abundance: -; v_gene: TRBV7-2; d_gene: -; CDR3aa: CASSLARGPNQPQHF; CDR3nt: TGTGCCAGCAGCTTAGCGCGGGGACCTAATCAGCCCCAGCATTTT
j_gene: TRBJ2-7; len: 14; abundance: -; v_gene: TRBV12-3/TRBV12-4; d_gene: -; CDR3aa: CASSRIEGSYEQYF; CDR3nt: TGTGCCAGCAGCCGGATCGAGGGCAGCTACGAGCAGTACTTC
j_gene: TRBJ2-3; len: 14; abundance: -; v_gene: TRBV10-3; d_gene: -; CDR3aa: CAIRNRDSTDTQYF; CDR3nt: TGTGCCATCAGGAACAGGGACAGCACAGATACGCAGTATTTT
j_gene: TRBJ1-1; len: 14; abundance: -; v_gene: TRBV5-1; d_gene: -; CDR3aa: CASREIPRGTEAFF; CDR3nt: TGCGCCAGCAGGGAGATCCCCCGCGGCACTGAAGCTTTCTTT
j_gene: TRBJ1-4; len: 14; abundance: -; v_gene: TRBV12-3/TRBV12-4; d_gene: -; CDR3aa: CASSPQGLDEKLFF; CDR3nt: TGTGCCAGCAGTCCACAGGGCTTGGATGAAAAACTGTTTTTT
j_gene: TRBJ2-7; len: 14; abundance: -; v_gene: TRBV5-5; d_gene: -; CDR3aa: CASSLGGISYEQYF; CDR3nt: TGTGCCAGCAGCTTGGGAGGAATTTCCTACGAGCAGTACTTC